A selection of T cell receptor beta chains follows, all from one sample in a study of regulatory T cells in long-lasting Graves disease. TCRdb re-analysed the multiplex PCR reads in MiXCR, keeping a single row per CDR3 protein. Of about 210,000 distinct CDR3 sequences detected, roughly 19% appear once; the ten largest clones hold roughly 10%. The sample also formed part of further work on T cells in Graves' hyperthyroidism and ophthalmopathy.

Sequences were derived from peripheral blood mononuclear cells (PBMCs), sampled at new diagnosis, from a patient treated with antithyroid drugs. These receptors were collected from a young woman with Graves disease. Each CDR3 is given with its conserved first and last residue. The order of the fields is V gene, clone size, D gene, J gene, CDR3 DNA, CDR3 protein. The D gene is left open where the match is weak. Expanded clones get a size class; other rows say once, few or many, or leave the size out.

TRBV19	few	.	TRBJ1-5	TGTGCCAGTAGTAACCCAGATATCAATCAGCCCCAGCATTTT	CASSNPDINQPQHF
TRBV10-3	few	.	TRBJ1-1	TGTGCCATCAGTGAGTCATTAGGGGCCCTGGTCCAAGCTTTCTTT	CAISESLGALVQAFF
TRBV6-2/TRBV6-3	many	.	TRBJ1-1	TGTGCCAGCAGACTACAGGGTAGGTCTTCTGAAGCTTTCTTT	CASRLQGRSSEAFF
TRBV20-1	many	TRBD2	TRBJ2-1	TGCAGTGCTAGGAAGCGGGGGAGCTCCTACAATGAGCAGTTCTTC	CSARKRGSSYNEQFF
TRBV5-8	.	TRBD1	TRBJ1-1	TGTGCCAGCAGCACCGGGACAGGGGGTAAGAACACTGAAGCTTTCTTT	CASSTGTGGKNTEAFF
TRBV7-3	many	.	TRBJ2-3	TGTGCCAGCAGCTTAATGGCAGGGATGGGCACAGATACGCAGTATTTT	CASSLMAGMGTDTQYF
TRBV5-1	.	TRBD2	TRBJ2-3	TGCGCCAGCAGATTAGCGGGAGGGCCGGGAGCGACAGATACGCAGTATTTT	CASRLAGGPGATDTQYF
TRBV12-3/TRBV12-4	many	.	TRBJ1-6	TGTGCCAGCAGTTCACAGGACAAGCTAGGGTCACCCCTCCACTTT	CASSSQDKLGSPLHF
TRBV5-1	many	.	TRBJ2-1	TGCGCCAGCAGGTTGGACTCCTACAATGAGCAGTTCTTC	CASRLDSYNEQFF
TRBV20-1	many	.	TRBJ2-3	TGCAGTGCTAGAACAGTCACAGATACGCAGTATTTT	CSARTVTDTQYF
TRBV19	many	TRBD1	TRBJ1-5	TGTGCCAGTAGTACGCAGGGGGGTCAGCCCCAGCATTTT	CASSTQGGQPQHF
TRBV3-1	.	TRBD2	TRBJ2-5	TGTGCCAGCAGCCATCGGGGGGAGAGGCAAGAGACCCAGTACTTC	CASSHRGERQETQYF
TRBV20-1	.	TRBD1	TRBJ2-7	TGCAGTGCTAGACCCCCGGGACAGGGAGGCGAGCAGTACTTC	CSARPPGQGGEQYF
TRBV6-1	many	TRBD1	TRBJ2-1	TGTGCCAGCAGCGGGGACAGGGGCAGCAATGAGCAGTTCTTC	CASSGDRGSNEQFF
TRBV6-5	many	.	TRBJ1-6	TGTGCCAGCAGTTCGGAAGGGTCACCCCTCCACTTT	CASSSEGSPLHF
TRBV27	.	.	TRBJ1-4	TGTGCCAGCAGCAGTACTAGCGGGGGGGTAAGGGAAAAACTGTTTTTT	CASSSTSGGVREKLFF
TRBV28	many	.	TRBJ2-2	TGTGCCAGCAGTCCCATTTATACAGGGTACACCGGGGAGCTGTTTTTT	CASSPIYTGYTGELFF
TRBV9	.	TRBD2	TRBJ2-3	TGTGCCAGCAGCCCGGGAGGTGGCGCAGATACGCAGTATTTT	CASSPGGGADTQYF
TRBV27	many	.	TRBJ2-3	TGTGCCGCCAGGGGGGCGGGCACAGATACGCAGTATTTT	CAARGAGTDTQYF
TRBV6-1	many	.	TRBJ2-6	TGTGCCAGCAGTGAATGGAGTGGCTCTGGGGCCAACGTCCTGACTTTC	CASSEWSGSGANVLTF
TRBV20-1	many	TRBD2	TRBJ2-1	TGCAGCGCTGACCCCCTAGCGGGAGCCTACAATGAGCAGTTCTTC	CSADPLAGAYNEQFF
TRBV7-9	many	TRBD1	TRBJ2-7	TGTGCCAGCGGTACGACAGGGACCAGGGACGAGCAGTACTTC	CASGTTGTRDEQYF
TRBV11-2	many	.	TRBJ2-1	TGTGCCAGCAGCCTCGGCAATGAGCAGTTCTTC	CASSLGNEQFF
TRBV28	many	.	TRBJ1-2	TGTGCCAGCAGTTACCCGGGCTTTTATGGCTACACCTTC	CASSYPGFYGYTF
TRBV12-3/TRBV12-4	.	TRBD2	TRBJ2-3	TGTGCCAGCAGTTTACGGAGCGGGATAACAGATACGCAGTATTTT	CASSLRSGITDTQYF
TRBV30	many	TRBD1	TRBJ1-2	TGTGCCTGGGCCGGGACAGGGAAATTTGACACCTTC	CAWAGTGKFDTF
TRBV7-8	many	TRBD2	TRBJ2-5	TGTGCCAGCAGCTTAGGACTAGCAGAGACCCAGTACTTC	CASSLGLAETQYF
TRBV2	many	.	TRBJ1-4	TGTGCCAGCAGTGAGATACAATTCGAAAAACTGTTTTTT	CASSEIQFEKLFF
TRBV20-1	.	TRBD2	TRBJ2-1	TGCAGTGCTAGTAAACTAGCGGGCGTTAACAATGAGCAGTTCTTC	CSASKLAGVNNEQFF
TRBV7-9	.	TRBD1	TRBJ2-2	TGTGCCAGCAGAAGCACATTGACAGGGGTAGGCACCGGGGTGCTGTTTTTT	CASRSTLTGVGTGVLFF
TRBV12-3/TRBV12-4	.	TRBD1	TRBJ1-1	TGTGCCAGCAGTTTGGATTACAGGGGGCTGGATACTGAAGCTTTCTTT	CASSLDYRGLDTEAFF
TRBV19	many	.	TRBJ2-7	TGTGCCAGTAGTATAGTCAGGGGACACGAGCAGTACTTC	CASSIVRGHEQYF
TRBV7-9	.	TRBD2	TRBJ2-7	TGTGCCAGCAGCCCCCGCGGGCTTGGCAGCGGGGGGGCCTGGCAGTACTTC	CASSPRGLGSGGAWQYF
TRBV30	many	.	TRBJ2-7	TGTGCCTGGAGGGCGGAGGTACCAACCTACGAGCAGTACTTC	CAWRAEVPTYEQYF
TRBV2	many	.	TRBJ2-7	TGTGCCAGCAGTGAAGGTACAGGTACCACCTACGAGCAGTACTTC	CASSEGTGTTYEQYF
TRBV12-3/TRBV12-4	many	.	TRBJ2-5	TGTGCCAGCAGTCCACTGGGGGGGCTGGAGACCCAGTACTTC	CASSPLGGLETQYF
TRBV10-3	many	.	TRBJ2-7	TGTGCCATCTGGGGACCCATACGACGGGAGCAGTACTTC	CAIWGPIRREQYF
TRBV4-1	few	.	TRBJ2-7	TGCGCCAGCAGCCATATCGGACCAACCTACGAGCAGTACTTC	CASSHIGPTYEQYF
TRBV5-1	many	TRBD1	TRBJ2-2	TGCGCCAGCAGCTCGGGACAGCAATGGAACACCGGGGAGCTGTTTTTT	CASSSGQQWNTGELFF
TRBV19	few	.	TRBJ1-5	TGTGCCAGTAGTATTCAACAGGCTCAGCCCCAGCATTTT	CASSIQQAQPQHF
TRBV3-1	.	.	TRBJ1-5	TGTGCCAGCAGCCAAGACAGGCGAAATCAGCCCCAGCATTTT	CASSQDRRNQPQHF
TRBV3-1	many	.	TRBJ2-7	TGTGCCAGCAGCCAAACCTTCTCCTACGAGCAGTACTTC	CASSQTFSYEQYF